This T cell receptor beta chain was identified during a study of vaccination effects on CD4 cells after COVID-19. The germline V gene encodes CDR1 SNHLY and CDR2 FYNNEI. Trimming took 4 bases from V and 3 from J, leaving 21 bases between them. This CDR3 is 17 amino acids long. Broader study findings: Marked clonal contraction of both clone types appeared late after vaccination. Healthy vaccinees' vaccine-induced clones included only 1 of 255 cross-reacting with common cold coronaviruses.

Sequencing used immunoSEQ multiplex PCR; TCRdb keeps in-frame clones, though not all of them. The data contain 20,000 to 25,000 clones, around three quarters of them singletons. Peptide-pool stimulation followed by sequencing identified expanded antigen-specific CD4+ clonotypes in the ViraFEST assay. Cultured cells yielded isolated CD4+ T cells after approximately nine days. According to the study, vaccine recipients showed no prior SARS-CoV-2 infection and negative nucleocapsid antibodies. For this clone: The antigen is unknown.

The input for sequencing was CD4+ T cells from PBMCs cultured with HCoV-NL63 spike peptides, taken before COVID-19 vaccination. The clonotype comes from a human donor who received a COVID-19 vaccine. V and J are TRBV2 and TRBJ1-2; TRBD1 is a possible D gene (5 bases). The DNA for the CDR3 is TGTGCCAGCAGTGGTAGGAGGGGTCAAAAAAGTGACTATGGCTACACCTTC. Translation: CASSGRRGQKSDYGYTF.